The 3 T cell receptor beta chains below come from one sample, sequenced in a study of tumor-infiltrating lymphocytes in oesophageal squamous cell carcinoma. TCRdb used MiXCR to reprocess the PCR reads, holding one entry per CDR3 protein. The sample consists of roughly 15,000 distinct CDR3 sequences, roughly 50% of them appearing once. The sample consisted of blood. Source of these receptors: a male donor with esophageal squamous cell carcinoma.

Sample share makes this clonotype medium-sized. The chain joins TRBV6-1 to TRBJ2-4; the D gene is possibly TRBD2 (5 bases). Germline assignment: CDR1 MNHNS and CDR2 SASEGT. This CDR3 contains 11 residues. V gave up 7 bases and J gave up 9 bases, with 10 bases separating them. CDR3 DNA sequence: TGTGCCAGCAAGGGAGAGGGCATTCAGTACTTC. Protein product: CASKGEGIQYF.

The V call is TRBV7-9, the J call TRBJ2-1; TRBD2 agrees at 10 bases. This CDR3 is 15 amino acids long. The V segment lost 5 bases and the J segment 9 bases; nucleotides outside the gene matches: 10. Germline V gives CDR1 SEHNR, CDR2 FQNEAQ (reference sequence). The CDR3 region is CASSPLSGGPFEQFF. The CDR3 coding sequence is TGTGCCAGCAGCCCACTTAGCGGGGGGCCTTTTGAGCAGTTCTTC.

The CDR3 is CASSQGTSVSEQYF. The CDR3 coding sequence is TGTGCCAGCAGCCAGGGGACTAGCGTTTCCGAGCAGTACTTC. The rearrangement uses TRBV7-2 and TRBJ2-4; 10 bases are a match to TRBD2. The J call may be mistaken, given a closer DNA end match to TRBJ2-7. The CDR3 runs to 14 residues. The germline gives CDR1 SGHTA, CDR2 FQGNSA.